In this sample, the clone carrying this TCR beta chain turned up a few times. Assay used: immunoSEQ multiplex PCR; TCRdb lists only in-frame clones, some missing. The table lists about 1.1 million clones, around three quarters of them singletons. This sample is part of a study of shared clonotypes between healthy human individuals. V lost 4 bases, J lost 7 bases, and 15 bases lay in between. Germline V gene data show CDR1 as SGHKS and CDR2 as YYEKEE (reference sequence). This CDR3 is 13 amino acids long. The chain recombines TRBV5-5 with TRBJ2-7; D ambiguous. The sequence was obtained from a man aged 18-30 years in good health. Some clones in this sample may be carry-over from other donors' samples. Specimen: memory CD4+ T cells from PBMCs. Subset of the sample: CD45RA-negative fraction. The CDR3 DNA sequence: TGTGCCAGCAGCGATGAGCGATGGGGTGAGCAGTACTTC. Encoded protein: CASSDERWGEQYF.